The clone carrying this TCR beta chain came up a few times. Its target is unknown. One heparinised blood draw averaging around 0.12 L was given by each donor. Sorting of CD4+ naive, central memory, regulatory and stem cell-like memory cells was performed via CD45RO/CCR7/CD25/CD127/CD95/CD27. Expressed TCRB transcripts got sequenced, as all isolated RNA was reverse transcribed. Clones were read by immunoSEQ multiplex PCR, and TCRdb kept only the in-frame ones, dropping some. The sample lists over 650,000 clones, about 14% occurring once. The entry originates in a study of beta chain features in type 1 diabetes. Study-wide points: cDNA-based reads could over-represent cells with high TCR expression. Shortening that was moderate but significant affected the TCRB CDR3s of Type 1 diabetes patients in all four CD4+ subsets. Insertion counts at VDJ junctions were lower in type 1 diabetes patients, who also showed more deletions there.

This receptor was obtained from a man aged 18 to 30 with type 1 diabetes. Source material: naive CD4+ T cells from blood.

The DNA for the CDR3 is TGTGCCAGCAGTTCGGTAGTAGAGACCCAGTACTTC. This codes for CASSSVVETQYF. The V call is TRBV28, the J call TRBJ2-5, with no clear D. The germline V gene has CDR1 MDHEN and CDR2 SYDVKM. The length of the CDR3 is 12 residues. Trimming left V 4 bases short and J 4 bases short, with 7 bases between.